These 5 T cell receptor beta chains came from one sample sequenced in a study of cytomegalovirus exposure and HLA in healthy donors. In the PCR, 60 Vbeta and 13 Jbeta primers were used. Only in-frame clones appear in the TCRdb table, and some are missing; sequencing was by immunoSEQ multiplex PCR. The sample has about 57,000 clones, approximately 80% seen once. Sample: PBMCs. The receptors come from a man aged 30 to 45 in good health and CMV-seronegative.

This chain links TRBV6-5 with TRBJ1-2; 8 nucleotides line up with TRBD1. CDR1 is MNHEY and CDR2 is SVGAGI in the germline V gene. V lost 5 bases, J lost 4 bases, and 9 bases stayed unmatched. The CDR3 extends over 15 amino acids. The CDR3 spells CASSTRTGRAYGYTF. In DNA form, the CDR3 reads TGTGCCAGCAGTACCCGGACAGGGAGGGCCTATGGCTACACCTTC.

A word on this clone: This sample includes further DNA sequences coding for the same CDR3. The rearrangement links TRBV10-3 to TRBJ1-2; 8 nucleotides match TRBD1. CDR3 length equals 14 residues. Germline values: CDR1 ENHRY, CDR2 SYGVKD. V was pared by 5 bases and J by 2 bases, with 4 bases of the junction left unmatched. The CDR3 region is CAISRTGRNYGYTF. CDR3 nucleotide sequence: TGTGCCATCAGTAGGACAGGGCGAAACTATGGCTACACCTTC.

CDR3 sequence: CASSQALEPNGYTF. The CDR3 DNA reads as TGCGCCAGCAGCCAGGCCCTCGAACCCAATGGCTACACCTTC. The chain links TRBV4-3 to TRBJ1-2; D is unclear. Germline lookup yields CDR1 LGHNA and CDR2 YSLEER. This CDR3 contains 14 residues. The V gene lost 3 bases and the J gene lost 6 bases, with 14 bases spanning the gap.

The chain links TRBV7-9 to TRBJ2-5, with 8 bases matching TRBD1. CDR3 length equals 14 residues. Per the germline V gene, CDR1 is SEHNR and CDR2 is FQNEAQ (reference sequence). J lost 3 bases, V lost 6 bases, and 6 bases had no gene match. The CDR3 loop is CASSTLTGEETQYF. The CDR3 DNA reads as TGTGCCAGCAGTACCTTGACAGGGGAAGAGACCCAGTACTTC. Looking up the rest from reference TRBV7-9 and TRBJ2-5 gives the full variable domain: DTGVSQNPRHKITKRGQNVTFRCDPISEHNRLYWYRQTLGQGPEFLTYFQNEAQLEKSRLLSDRFSAERPKGSFSTLEIQRTEQGDSAMYLCASSTLTGEETQYFGPGTRLLVL.

The sample holds a few counts of this clone. This chain joins TRBV5-1 and TRBJ2-6; perhaps TRBD1 as D (5 bases). CDR1 is SGHRS, CDR2 YFSETQ, per germline. The V gene lost 5 bases and the J gene lost 4 bases, with 13 bases spanning the gap. The CDR3 has 15 amino acids. The CDR3 DNA follows: TGCGCCAGCAGTATTCAGGGTTCCGGGGCCAACGTCCTGACTTTC. Translation: CASSIQGSGANVLTF.